The 10 T cell receptor beta chains below were found in one sample sequenced in a study of T cells in Graves' hyperthyroidism and ophthalmopathy. Using RNA transcripts as the source, TCR beta CDR3 regions were amplified. The HTBI primer set drove a first-round RT-PCR of the TCR CDR3. TCRdb fed the multiplex PCR reads into MiXCR, producing one record per CDR3 protein. In the table there are roughly 710,000 distinct CDR3 sequences, about 35% of which are singletons. The specimen sequenced was blood. The receptors stem from a woman in her thirties or forties with Graves' hyperthyroidism.

This clonotype was observed a handful of times. The chain carries TRBV5-1 and TRBJ1-5; no clear D gene. The CDR3 is 14 amino acids. Germline V gene lookup returns CDR1 SGHRS and CDR2 YFSETQ. V lost 6 bases and J 3 bases, leaving 13 bases between the germline ends. CDR3 DNA sequence: TGCGCCAGCATGTATTCCGGATCCAATCAGCCCCAGCATTTT. This encodes CASMYSGSNQPQHF.

V gene TRBV29-1 combines with J gene TRBJ2-5; D is perhaps TRBD1 (6 bases). Germline CDR1 SQVTM, CDR2 ANQGSEA. V dropped 6 bases and J dropped 2 bases, with 10 bases sitting between them. The CDR3 contains 12 residues. The CDR3 sequence is CSVATGQETQYF. As DNA, the CDR3 is TGCAGCGTAGCCACAGGGCAAGAGACCCAGTACTTC.

The rearrangement joins TRBV7-2 to TRBJ1-2; 9 nucleotides align to TRBD1. V lost 4 bases, J lost 6 bases, and 6 bases stayed unmatched. This CDR3 spans 14 amino acids. Looked up from germline, CDR1 is SGHTA and CDR2 is FQGNSA. CDR3 nucleotide sequence: TGTGCCAGCAGCTACCGGGACAGGGCTAATGGCTACACCTTC. Translated, it gives CASSYRDRANGYTF.

On this clonotype: A much more abundant neighbour one base away suggests this may be a read error. The V and J genes are TRBV7-6 and TRBJ1-5; the match to TRBD1 covers 8 bases. The CDR3 loop spans 15 amino acids. Germline-derived CDR1 and CDR2 are SGHVS and FNYEAQ. CDR3: CASSFFGQGGQPRHF. Here the CDR3 DNA reads TGTGCCAGCAGCTTCTTCGGACAGGGCGGTCAGCCCCGGCATTTT.

With regard to this clonotype: This may be a read error: a much more frequent sequence differs by one nucleotide. The chain uses TRBV9 and TRBJ2-7; TRBD1 is a possible D gene (6 bases). Germline CDR1 is SGDLS and CDR2 is YYNGEE. V lost 2 bases, J lost 2 bases, and 17 bases lay in between. This CDR3 is built from 16 residues. This CDR3 is CASSVGLVRGTYEQYF. The CDR3 DNA reads TGTGCCAGCAGCGTTGGGTTGGTCAGGGGAACCTACGAGCAGTACTTC.

To note about this clonotype: An end of the junction does not agree with germline; a read error may underlie this. The CDR3 is CTSSEPGQQKTYEQYF. The DNA of the CDR3 is TGTACCAGTAGTGAACCGGGCCAGCAAAAAACCTACGAGCAGTACTTC. The chain is built from TRBV25-1 and TRBJ2-7; no definite D call. Germline loops: CDR1 MGHDK, CDR2 SYGVNS. There are 16 residues in the CDR3.

The rearrangement uses TRBV20-1 and TRBJ2-7, with D hard to call. Per the germline V gene, CDR1 is DFQATT and CDR2 is SNEGSKA (reference sequence). The germline V and J ends were trimmed by 0 bases and 0 bases, with 12 bases remaining between them. CDR3 size: 15 residues. In DNA, the CDR3 is TGCAGTGCTAGAGACGGATCAGTCAACTCCTACGAGCAGTACTTC. It is translated as CSARDGSVNSYEQYF.

This clonotype was picked up many times. Written as DNA, the CDR3 is TGTGCCAGCAGCTTAGGGGTCCGGAGTCAGGAGACCCAGTACTTC. Its protein product is CASSLGVRSQETQYF. The V gene is TRBV7-9, the J gene TRBJ2-5; D is unresolved. CDR3 size: 15 residues. Trimming took 1 base from V and 5 from J, leaving 14 bases between them. Germline V lookup: CDR1 SEHNR, CDR2 FQNEAQ (reference sequence). Looking up the rest from reference TRBV7-9 and TRBJ2-5 gives the full variable domain: DTGVSQNPRHKITKRGQNVTFRCDPISEHNRLYWYRQTLGQGPEFLTYFQNEAQLEKSRLLSDRFSAERPKGSFSTLEIQRTEQGDSAMYLCASSLGVRSQETQYFGPGTRLLVL.

The gene calls are TRBV5-1 and TRBJ2-2, with D perhaps TRBD1 (6 bases). Trimming removed 4 bases from V and 2 bases from J, with 12 bases in between. Germline V CDR1 and CDR2: SGHRS, YFSETQ. CDR3 length equals 15 residues. CDR3 DNA: TGCGCCAGCAGCCAGGAACAGGGTAACACCGGGGAGCTGTTTTTT. It translates to CASSQEQGNTGELFF.

This clonotype was observed a handful of times. In nucleotides, the CDR3 is TGTGCCAGCAGTTACAACAGTGTTTCCTACGAGCAGTACTTC. The encoded protein is CASSYNSVSYEQYF. This chain uses TRBV6-5 with TRBJ2-7; D unclear. V was pared by 2 bases and J by 1 base, with 9 bases between. Germline V gene sequence: CDR1 MNHEY, CDR2 SVGAGI. The CDR3 runs to 14 residues.